Below, 27 T cell receptor beta chains from the same sample are listed, as sequenced in a study of graft-versus-host responses after intestinal transplantation (TCRdb year 2021). Library preparation used the immunoSEQ multiplex PCR assay. Not all clones reach the TCRdb copy of this immuneACCESS table, which keeps in-frame sequences only. Checked studies attribute under half of the gap to unresolved V genes and leave the rest unexplained. The sample includes some 24,000 clones, with approximately 83% observed a single time. The ten largest clones take up approximately 1% of the sample. Sample: PBMCs, taken 463 days after intestinal transplant. Receptor source: a human patient who received an intestinal transplant, so some T cells may come from the graft donor.

The chain employs TRBV4-1 and TRBJ2-7, with D uncertain. Trimming cost V 2 bases and J 0 bases, with 14 bases left between them. Germline loops: CDR1 MGHRA, CDR2 YSYEKL. The CDR3 has 16 residues. CDR3 in amino acids: CASSQSPGMSSYEQYF. As DNA, the CDR3 is TGCGCCAGCAGCCAATCCCCTGGCATGAGCTCCTACGAGCAGTACTTC.

The chain links TRBV9 to TRBJ2-1; the D call may be TRBD1 or TRBD2 (5 bases each). The CDR3 length is 16 residues. Germline-derived CDR1 and CDR2 are SGDLS and YYNGEE. V was shortened by 1 base and J by 5 bases, with 16 bases between the two germline ends. CDR3 coding DNA: TGTGCCAGCAGCGTACTGAACCGGGGCTCGGACAATGAGCAGTTCTTC. Its protein is CASSVLNRGSDNEQFF.

This chain uses TRBV10-2 with TRBJ2-1; D gene unclear. Germline V gives CDR1 WSHSY, CDR2 SAAADI. V lost 5 bases and J 4 bases, leaving 9 bases between the germline ends. CDR3 size: 13 residues. The CDR3 bases are TGCGCCAGCAGTACCACGGGTTACAATGAGCAGTTCTTC. Translated, it gives CASSTTGYNEQFF.

The chain combines TRBV9 with TRBJ1-1; 10 bases fit TRBD1. The CDR3 contains 13 residues. J was trimmed by 10 bases and V by 1 base; bases with no gene match: 4. Looked up from germline, CDR1 is SGDLS and CDR2 is YYNGEE. In DNA form, the CDR3 reads TGTGCCAGCAGCGTACGGACAGGGGGGCCAGCTTTCTTT. It encodes CASSVRTGGPAFF.

This rearrangement joins TRBV6-1 to TRBJ2-3, with D possibly matching TRBD2 (5 bases). V was clipped by 2 bases and J by 1 base, with 7 bases between them. Germline CDR1 is MNHNS and CDR2 is SASEGT. The CDR3 covers 14 residues. CDR3 protein: CASSEKAGTDTQYF. Here the CDR3 DNA reads TGTGCCAGCAGTGAAAAAGCGGGCACAGATACGCAGTATTTT.

This sequence joins TRBV10-1 and TRBJ2-6, with D uncertain. V gave up 9 bases and J gave up 0 bases, with 12 bases separating them. Germline V lookup: CDR1 WNHNN, CDR2 SYGVQD (reference sequence). The CDR3 consists of 15 residues. The CDR3 DNA is TGCGCCAGGACCATAGCAGCCTCTGGGGCCAACGTCCTGACTTTC. This sequence encodes CARTIAASGANVLTF.

This clone has only one observation. The rearrangement joins TRBV5-6 to TRBJ2-1; TRBD2 agrees at 11 bases. After removal of 5 bases from V and 4 bases from J, the junction contained 5 bases not matched to a gene. The CDR3 totals 15 residues. Germline CDR1 SGHDT, CDR2 YYEEEE. This chain's CDR3 is CASSTGTSGYNEQFF. DNA for the CDR3: TGTGCCAGCAGTACCGGGACTAGCGGTTACAATGAGCAGTTCTTC.

The gene calls are TRBV30 and TRBJ1-6; D is possibly TRBD1 (5 bases). The V and J ends lost 2 bases and 5 bases respectively, with 13 bases between them. CDR1 and CDR2 from the germline V gene are GTSNPN and SVGIG (reference sequence). The CDR3 loop spans 15 amino acids. CDR3 DNA: TGTGCCTGGAGTCCTGGGGGACTGAATAATTCACCCCTCCACTTT. This codes for CAWSPGGLNNSPLHF.

This rearrangement joins TRBV2 to TRBJ1-5; TRBD1 agrees at 8 bases. Germline CDR1 reads SNHLY; CDR2 reads FYNNEI. Trimming cost V 6 bases and J 2 bases; bases outside gene matches: 3. CDR3 size: 14 residues. As DNA, the CDR3 is TGTGCCAGCAGCCGGACAGGGCGCAATCAGCCCCAGCATTTT. It codes for CASSRTGRNQPQHF.

The gene calls are TRBV30 and TRBJ2-7; 7 nucleotides align to TRBD1. The CDR3 is 14 residues long. Germline trimming cut 4 bases from V and 1 base from J; bases unmatched to any gene: 7. From germline, CDR1 is GTSNPN and CDR2 SVGIG (reference sequence). The CDR3 here is CAWNQGDRSYEQYF. As DNA, the CDR3 is TGTGCCTGGAACCAGGGGGACCGATCCTACGAGCAGTACTTC.

The chain employs TRBV6-1 and TRBJ2-1, with D tentatively TRBD1 (6 bases). CDR1 is MNHNS, CDR2 SASEGT, per germline. The CDR3 length is 16 residues. Deletions cut 2 bases from V and 1 base from J, with 12 bases between. The CDR3 nucleotides are TGTGCCAGCAGTGAACTGGTGGGGGCGTCCTACAATGAGCAGTTCTTC. Its protein is CASSELVGASYNEQFF.

This clone was counted only a few times. The genes are TRBV2 and TRBJ1-1, with 10 nucleotides matching TRBD1. The CDR3 is 14 amino acids. CDR1 is SNHLY, CDR2 FYNNEI, per germline. V lost 4 bases to trimming and J lost 5 bases; unmatched junction nucleotides: 4. The CDR3 DNA follows: TGTGCCAGCAGTGGCCGGACAGGGGGAACTGAAGCTTTCTTT. It specifies CASSGRTGGTEAFF.

The gene calls are TRBV6-5 and TRBJ2-7; TRBD1 aligns across 9 bases. V gave up 0 bases and J gave up 1 base; unmatched junction bases: 4. Germline CDR1 and CDR2: MNHEY and SVGAGI. The CDR3 is 16 residues long. CDR3 amino acids: CASSYSYRGLSYEQYF. The CDR3 coding sequence is TGTGCCAGCAGTTACTCGTACAGGGGGCTGTCCTACGAGCAGTACTTC.

This chain connects TRBV4-2 to TRBJ1-5; TRBD1 agrees at 7 bases. The CDR3 length is 15 residues. J was trimmed by 9 bases and V by 0 bases; bases with no gene match: 8. From germline, CDR1 is LGHNA and CDR2 YNFKEQ. CDR3 in DNA: TGTGCCAGCAGCCAAGATGACAGGGCCTCTTGGCCCCAGCATTTT. Protein: CASSQDDRASWPQHF.

This clone was recorded a few times. This chain links TRBV27 with TRBJ2-3; maybe TRBD1 (7 bases). Germline lookup yields CDR1 MNHEY and CDR2 SMNVEV (reference sequence). The CDR3 loop spans 17 amino acids. The ends were cut back, 3 bases at V and 5 bases at J, with 21 bases in the middle. The CDR3 loop is CASSLNRLQGRGDTQYF. CDR3 DNA sequence: TGTGCCAGCAGTTTGAACCGACTACAGGGGCGGGGAGATACGCAGTATTTT.

This clone is a singleton in its sample. The chain carries TRBV19 and TRBJ1-6; TRBD1 matches at 11 bases. Trimming removed 6 bases from V and 11 bases from J; junction bases left unmatched: 12. The germline CDR1 and CDR2 sequences are LNHDA and SQIVND (reference sequence). The CDR3 spans 16 residues. In DNA, the CDR3 is TGTGCCAGTAGGAATGGACAGGGGGCTTCGCGGACACCCCTCCACTTT. This sequence encodes CASRNGQGASRTPLHF. Based on the CDR3 plus reference TRBV19 and TRBJ1-6, the full variable domain is DGGITQSPKYLFRKEGQNVTLSCEQNLNHDAMYWYRQDPGQGLRLIYYSQIVNDFQKGDIAEGYSVSREKKESFPLTVTSAQKNPTAFYLCASRNGQGASRTPLHFGNGTRLTVT.

The J gene is TRBJ2-1, the V gene TRBV30; 7 nucleotides match TRBD2. Looked up from germline, CDR1 is GTSNPN and CDR2 is SVGIG (reference sequence). Trimming removed 3 bases from V and 10 bases from J; junction bases left unmatched: 6. The CDR3 sequence is 12 residues long. CDR3 nucleotides: TGTGCCTGGAGCGGAGGCGGGAGAGAGCAGTTCTTC. It yields the protein CAWSGGGREQFF.

The rearrangement links TRBV27 to TRBJ2-3, with D unclear. The CDR3 spans 16 residues. Germline-derived CDR1 and CDR2 are MNHEY and SMNVEV (reference sequence). V was shortened by 6 bases and J by 3 bases, with 19 bases between the two germline ends. CDR3 residues: CASSGIEHVGTDTQYF. For the CDR3, the DNA is TGTGCCAGCAGCGGCATCGAGCACGTCGGGACAGATACGCAGTATTTT.

V is TRBV15 and J is TRBJ2-7; a possible D gene is TRBD2 (6 bases). This CDR3 region has 15 residues. Trimming cost V 1 base and J 2 bases, with 12 bases left between them. Germline CDR1 reads LNHNV; CDR2 reads YYDKDF (reference sequence). CDR3 residues: CATSRAGGITYEQYF. CDR3 nucleotides: TGTGCCACCAGCAGAGCTGGGGGGATCACCTACGAGCAGTACTTC.

The genes are TRBV7-3 and TRBJ2-1; no reliable D call. Trimming pared 2 bases from V and 0 bases from J, leaving 11 bases between. Germline CDR1 and CDR2: SGHTA and FQGTGA. This CDR3 contains 16 residues. The CDR3 is CASSLLATSSYNEQFF. The CDR3 DNA reads TGTGCCAGCAGCTTACTGGCCACCAGCTCCTACAATGAGCAGTTCTTC. The full variable domain, completed using reference TRBV7-3 and TRBJ2-1, is GAGVSQTPSNKVTEKGKYVELRCDPISGHTALYWYRQSLGQGPEFLIYFQGTGAADDSGLPNDRFFAVRPEGSVSTLKIQRTERGDSAVYLCASSLLATSSYNEQFFGPGTRLTVL.

The CDR3 DNA reads as TGTGCCAGCAGTGAAGCGAACAGGAGGCACACTGAAGCTTTCTTT. Its protein product is CASSEANRRHTEAFF. The chain joins TRBV2 to TRBJ1-1; D perhaps matches TRBD1 (5 bases). Germline CDR1 is SNHLY and CDR2 is FYNNEI. Deletions cut 0 bases from V and 3 bases from J, with 11 bases between. CDR3 size: 15 residues.

The rearrangement uses TRBV2 and TRBJ2-6, with D possibly matching TRBD1 (5 bases). The CDR3 consists of 13 residues. CDR1 and CDR2 from the germline V gene are SNHLY and FYNNEI. Trimming took off 4 bases at V and 16 bases at J, with 17 bases between the two ends. CDR3: CASSGPLTDPLTF. As DNA, the CDR3 is TGTGCCAGCAGTGGACCATTGACAGACCCACTGACTTTC.

The CDR3 protein is CASSASRGGRLLTGELFF. In nucleotides, the CDR3 is TGTGCCAGCAGTGCCTCCCGGGGGGGCAGGTTACTCACCGGGGAGCTGTTTTTT. The V and J genes are TRBV6-4 and TRBJ2-2; the match to TRBD2 covers 8 bases. There are 18 residues in the CDR3. The V gene end was trimmed by 4 bases and the J gene end by 4 bases; junction bases not matched to a gene: 14. Germline V gene sequence: CDR1 MRHNA, CDR2 SNTAGT.

This clone was seen a few times. V is TRBV6-5 and J is TRBJ2-7, with D tentatively TRBD1 (6 bases). Trimming pared 4 bases from V and 11 bases from J, leaving 15 bases between. CDR1 and CDR2 (germline): MNHEY, SVGAGI. The CDR3 consists of 12 residues. The DNA of the CDR3 is TGTGCCAGCAGTTCGACCACAGGGACGGAGTACTTC. It translates to CASSSTTGTEYF.

The V and J genes are TRBV5-1 and TRBJ2-2, with 7 bases identical to TRBD2. With V trimmed by 3 bases and J by 4 bases, 3 bases remained unmatched. The CDR3 runs to 14 residues. The V gene's germline CDR1 is SGHRS and CDR2 YFSETQ. In DNA, the CDR3 is TGCGCCAGCAGCTCCCTAGCGGTCACCGGGGAGCTGTTTTTT. Amino acid sequence: CASSSLAVTGELFF.

In this sample, this clone turned up a few times. This chain links TRBV6-1 with TRBJ1-1; D ambiguous. V shed 4 bases and J shed 4 bases, with 16 bases lying between them. The CDR3 covers 15 residues. Germline V lookup: CDR1 MNHNS, CDR2 SASEGT. CDR3 in amino acids: CASSGGRGSGTEAFF. The DNA for the CDR3 is TGTGCCAGCAGTGGGGGTCGGGGTTCGGGCACTGAAGCTTTCTTT.

The chain has TRBV5-1 and TRBJ2-3; 8 bases agree with TRBD2. Per germline, CDR1 SGHRS and CDR2 YFSETQ. V trimming: 2 bases; J trimming: 7 bases; junction bases outside the gene matches: 9. This CDR3 has 15 amino acids. The CDR3 loop reads CASSLPTSGINTQYF. The DNA of the CDR3 is TGCGCCAGCAGCTTACCTACTAGCGGAATAAATACGCAGTATTTT.